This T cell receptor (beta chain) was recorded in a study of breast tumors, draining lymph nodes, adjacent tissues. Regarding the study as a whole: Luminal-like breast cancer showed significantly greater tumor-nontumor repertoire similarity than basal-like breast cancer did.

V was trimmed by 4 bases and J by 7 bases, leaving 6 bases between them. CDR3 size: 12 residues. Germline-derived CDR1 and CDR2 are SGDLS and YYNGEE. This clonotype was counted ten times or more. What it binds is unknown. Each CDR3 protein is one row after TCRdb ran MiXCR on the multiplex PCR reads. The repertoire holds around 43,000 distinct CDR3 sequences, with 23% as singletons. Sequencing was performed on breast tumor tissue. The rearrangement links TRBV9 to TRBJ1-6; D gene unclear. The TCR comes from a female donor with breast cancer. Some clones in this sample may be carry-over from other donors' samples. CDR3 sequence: CASSPLNSPLHF. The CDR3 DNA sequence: TGTGCCAGCAGCCCCCTAAATTCACCCCTCCACTTT.